Many counts were recorded for the clone carrying this TCR beta chain. This sample was included in a study of early T cells in non-severe SARS-CoV-2 infection. Trimming removed 4 bases at V and 7 bases at J, with 14 bases between. The CDR3 is 14 amino acids. Germline CDR1 is KGHSH and CDR2 is LQKENI. TCRdb re-called the 5' RACE reads with MiXCR, one entry per CDR3 protein. The sample contains fewer than 80,000 distinct CDR3 sequences, approximately 9.2% of which appear only once. The chain couples TRBV18 to TRBJ2-1, with D tentatively TRBD2 (6 bases). This specimen was whole blood, taken at baseline. The receptor was derived from an adult who was a healthcare worker with PCR-confirmed SARS-CoV-2 infection or an uninfected control (not recorded which). The CDR3: CASSLYSGGNEQFF. The DNA of the CDR3 is TGTGCCAGCTCACTCTACTCCGGGGGAAATGAGCAGTTCTTC.